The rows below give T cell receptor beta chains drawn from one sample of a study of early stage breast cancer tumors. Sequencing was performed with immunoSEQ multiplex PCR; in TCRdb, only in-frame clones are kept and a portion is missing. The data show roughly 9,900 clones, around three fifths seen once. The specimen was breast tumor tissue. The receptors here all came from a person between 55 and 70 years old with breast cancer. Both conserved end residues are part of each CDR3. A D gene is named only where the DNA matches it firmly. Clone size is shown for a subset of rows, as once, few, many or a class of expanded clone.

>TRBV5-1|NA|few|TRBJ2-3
CASSLARRTTLGDTQYF
TGCGCCAGCAGCTTGGCCCGGCGGACTACCCTGGGGGATACGCAGTATTTT
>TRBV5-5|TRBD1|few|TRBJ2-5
CASSFPQGEYQETQYF
TGTGCCAGCAGCTTTCCGCAGGGGGAATACCAAGAGACCCAGTACTTC
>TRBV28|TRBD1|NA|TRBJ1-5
CASRFTGATNQPQHF
TGTGCCAGCAGATTTACAGGGGCTACCAATCAGCCCCAGCATTTT
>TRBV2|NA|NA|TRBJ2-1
CASSEKGSTRFEQFF
TGTGCCAGCAGTGAAAAGGGCTCGACCAGGTTTGAGCAGTTCTTC
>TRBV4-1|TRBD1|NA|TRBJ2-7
CASSQYGTGFYEQYF
TGCGCCAGCAGCCAATATGGGACAGGCTTTTACGAGCAGTACTTC
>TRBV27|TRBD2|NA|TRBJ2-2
CASSPPGRPGGQENTGELFF
TGTGCCAGCAGTCCGCCCGGGAGGCCCGGCGGCCAAGAGAACACCGGGGAGCTGTTTTTT
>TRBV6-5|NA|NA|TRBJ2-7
CASSYSRQLVYEQYF
TGTGCCAGCAGTTACTCTCGACAGCTTGTCTACGAGCAGTACTTC
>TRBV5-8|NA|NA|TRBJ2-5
CASSQFRGSQETQYF
TGTGCCAGCAGCCAATTCAGGGGCTCCCAAGAGACCCAGTACTTC
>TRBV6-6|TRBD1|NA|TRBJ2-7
CAATGTGAHEQYF
TGTGCCGCGACCGGGACAGGGGCCCACGAGCAGTACTTC
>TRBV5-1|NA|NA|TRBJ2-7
CASSLADLFEQYF
TGCGCCAGCAGCTTGGCCGACTTATTCGAGCAGTACTTC
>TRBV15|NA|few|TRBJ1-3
CATSRVGRVNTIYF
TGTGCCACCAGCAGAGTGGGCAGGGTGAACACCATATATTTT
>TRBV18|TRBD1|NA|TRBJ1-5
CASSPFPGQGSQGTQHF
TGTGCCAGCTCACCTTTTCCCGGACAGGGATCCCAAGGGACCCAGCATTTT
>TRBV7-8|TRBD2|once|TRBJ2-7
CASSARTSGRWAYEQYF
TGTGCCAGCAGCGCCAGGACTAGCGGGAGATGGGCCTACGAGCAGTACTTC